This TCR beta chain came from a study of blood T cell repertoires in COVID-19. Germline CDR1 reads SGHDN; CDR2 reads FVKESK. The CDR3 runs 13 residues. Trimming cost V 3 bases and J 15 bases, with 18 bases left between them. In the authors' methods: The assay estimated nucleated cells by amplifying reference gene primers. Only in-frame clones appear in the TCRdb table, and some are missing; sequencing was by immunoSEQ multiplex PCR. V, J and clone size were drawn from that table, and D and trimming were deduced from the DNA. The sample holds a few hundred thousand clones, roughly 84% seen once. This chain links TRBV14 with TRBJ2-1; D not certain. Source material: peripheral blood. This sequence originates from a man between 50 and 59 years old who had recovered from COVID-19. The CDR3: CASSHLMTGSPFF. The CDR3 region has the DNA TGTGCCAGCAGCCACCTTATGACCGGGTCTCCGTTCTTC.